Described below is a single T cell receptor beta chain sequence and its context. What this receptor recognizes is not known. Base qualities are not provided; no much larger clone lies one nucleotide away. The sample belongs to a study of blood T cells in healthy people across ages (dated by TCRdb to the mid-2010s). The study in broad terms: In model experiments, template switching captured roughly one uniquely barcoded TCR beta cDNA molecule for every two T cells. Using deep sequencing normalized with unique cDNA molecular identifiers, the study measured how TCR beta repertoire diversity changes with age. The donors were split into four age groups: young (average about 16 years), middle-aged (nearly 40), aged (62) and long-lived (over 80). Donors of different ages were randomly distributed across sequencing lanes to avoid experimental bias. For two donors (one aged 18 to 29 and one aged 80 or older), the study analyzed two additional independent replicas of 1 million unique cDNA reads from the same blood draw.

To prepare the library, 5' RACE was applied. Sequencing used an Illumina HiSeq 2500. A second PCR of about 7 to 12 cycles was performed with a sample-barcoded 5' primer and a J-beta primer mix. Each TCR beta cDNA molecule received a unique molecular identifier from a template-switch 5' adaptor carrying 12 random nucleotides. Each sample yielded at least 2.5 million CDR3-containing paired-end reads. All of the RNA was converted into first-strand cDNA using the Mint cDNA synthesis kit, with a TRBC-specific oligonucleotide serving as the primer. Following uracil-DNA glycosylase treatment, a first 18-cycle PCR with universal primers M1SS and BC2_uni_R was performed on all cDNA. Under the source paper's analysis protocol: Each sample was normalized by randomly selecting 1 million high-quality reads, each carrying a distinct molecular identifier. Instead of being binned into consensus sequences, reads that shared molecular identifiers were thrown out. MiTCR, set to a Q25 quality threshold and the strictest error-elimination algorithm, was used for CDR3 identification, clonotype clustering and error correction. A nonparametric unseen species model with Euler transformation was used to estimate lower-bound total TCR beta diversity. The raw public reads went through TCRdb reprocessing: fastp at Q25, MiXCR clone calling, in-frame beta chains kept. CDR3 protein duplicates are merged, each entry listing the most common genes and DNA. These V and J calls originate from TCRdb's pipeline instead of the authors' own analysis. Across this sample there are hundreds of thousands of distinct CDR3 sequences, with over 40% seen only once. Together, the top ten hold 13% of the sample.

Study-wide conclusions, independent of this receptor: A strong correlation was found between observed TCR beta diversity and the percentage of naive T cells measured by flow cytometry. As age increased, observed TCR beta diversity per million T cells dropped in a roughly linear way, and a significant reduction was already evident by age around 41. Compared with the aged group, the long-lived group had more naive CD4+ T cells, fewer expanded clones and increased TCR diversity, suggesting age selection. Bulk unsorted PBMC profiling prevented conclusive comparison of naive and antigen-experienced compartments. Estimates of total diversity based on one million sequenced T cells were considered lower bounds and underestimates. Donor CMV infection status was unknown, potentially confounding age-related changes in expanded clonotypes.

The CDR3, cysteine through phenylalanine, is 15 amino acids long. The retained sequence is limited to the CDR3, 45 bases, with the frame set at the first base. CDR1 SGHRS and CDR2 YFSETQ were looked up in the germline V gene. Donors were approximately 42 systemically healthy Caucasian individuals from Russia aged about 6 to 100 years. Each donor gave 9 to 10 milliliters of peripheral blood, collected into EDTA-treated Vacutainer tubes. PBMCs were isolated by Ficoll-Paque density-gradient centrifugation, with at least 7 million obtained per sample. Total RNA was extracted from PBMCs with Trizol reagent, with at least 5.5 micrograms obtained per sample. For every donor, flow cytometry on a PBMC aliquot measured the percentage of naive CD45RAhigh/CD27high T cells.

Sequences were obtained from blood. In this chain, TRBV5-1 is recombined with TRBJ2-1, with the D gene call left open. The J call may be faulty, since TRBJ2-7 better matches the DNA end. This TCR was recovered from a woman of 80 years or more in good health. The nucleotide sequence is given as TGCGCCAGCAGCTTGCAGCAGCCGCAGGCCAATGAGCAGTACTTC. This sequence encodes CASSLQQPQANEQYF.